This T cell receptor (beta chain) was recorded in a study of cytomegalovirus exposure and HLA in healthy donors. Study-wide findings and caveats: Three chains tied to CMV proved CMV antigen-specific in vitro.

The J segment lost 0 bases and the V segment lost 4 bases, leaving 6 bases of the junction unmatched. The germline gives CDR1 SGDLS, CDR2 YYNGEE. The CDR3 contains 16 residues. Details on this clone: What it recognizes is unknown.

13 Jbeta primers and 60 Vbeta primers were used for the PCR. Assay used: immunoSEQ multiplex PCR; TCRdb lists only in-frame clones, some missing. The sample carries roughly 100,000 clones, around 75% recorded once. The gene calls are TRBV9 and TRBJ2-2; 7 bases are a match to TRBD1. The sequencing sample was made of PBMCs. The receptor was isolated from a man aged 25-40 years in good health and CMV-seronegative. CDR3 sequence: CASSPAGGANTGELFF. CDR3 in DNA: TGTGCCAGCAGCCCAGCAGGGGGTGCGAACACCGGGGAGCTGTTTTTT. Together with reference TRBV9 and TRBJ2-2, the CDR3 gives the full variable domain: DSGVTQTPKHLITATGQRVTLRCSPRSGDLSVYWYQQSLDQGLQFLIQYYNGEERAKGNILERFSAQQFPDLHSELNLSSLELGDSALYFCASSPAGGANTGELFFGEGSRLTVL.